The 12 T cell receptor beta chains presented below share a single source sample, sequenced in a study of T-cell memory formation after mild COVID-19. In TCRdb, the 5' RACE reads were re-called with MiXCR into one record per CDR3 protein. The sample includes a few hundred thousand distinct CDR3 sequences, roughly a fifth of them seen just once. Input material: PBMCs or a T cell subset sorted from them (not recorded which). The receptors originated from an adult woman who had mild COVID-19 (a few samples of this study predate the infection). Cell type and time point are not known.

The chain is built from TRBV7-8 and TRBJ1-2, with a possible D match to TRBD1 (5 bases). The CDR3 runs to 16 residues. V was shortened by 1 base and J by 2 bases, with 14 bases between the two germline ends. Germline V gene sequence: CDR1 SGHVS, CDR2 FQNEAQ. CDR3 loop: CASSLVDPGLNYGYTF. In nucleotides, the CDR3 is TGTGCCAGCAGCTTAGTAGACCCAGGGCTGAACTATGGCTACACCTTC.

The J gene is TRBJ2-5, the V gene TRBV5-1; 7 bases agree with TRBD2. V lost 4 bases, J lost 4 bases, and 16 bases stayed unmatched. Germline V gives CDR1 SGHRS, CDR2 YFSETQ. This CDR3 is built from 17 residues. CDR3 region: CASSRRRAGEEGETQYF. DNA for the CDR3: TGCGCCAGCAGCCGAAGAAGGGCGGGAGAGGAAGGAGAGACCCAGTACTTC.

This clonotype was seen a few times. The chain joins TRBV29-1 to TRBJ2-7; D is uncertain. V shed 6 bases and J shed 3 bases, with 12 bases lying between them. This CDR3 comprises 12 residues. Germline-derived CDR1 and CDR2 are SQVTM and ANQGSEA. The CDR3 sequence: CSVGRDYYEQYF. The DNA for the CDR3 is TGCAGCGTCGGAAGGGATTACTACGAGCAGTACTTC.

The chain carries TRBV5-1 and TRBJ2-1, with D hard to call. The V end was cut by 3 bases, the J end by 5 bases, with 27 bases between. The CDR3 is made up of 19 amino acids. The germline V gene encodes CDR1 SGHRS and CDR2 YFSETQ. In DNA, the CDR3 is TGCGCCAGCAGCTACAGACTTGAATCGGGTGGAACAAGCCACAATGAGCAGTTCTTC. Amino acids: CASSYRLESGGTSHNEQFF.

This clonotype was seen ten or more times. The chain recombines TRBV12-3 or TRBV12-4 with TRBJ2-1, with TRBD2 identical over 7 bases. V dropped 4 bases and J dropped 0; count of bases not matched to a gene: 6. CDR3 size: 16 residues. The CDR3 here is CASSSVGGSSYNEQFF. DNA for the CDR3: TGTGCCAGCAGTTCGGTCGGGGGGAGCTCCTACAATGAGCAGTTCTTC.

The chain has TRBV5-1 and TRBJ2-5, with 7 bases lining up with TRBD2. The V and J ends lost 4 bases and 7 bases, in that order; junction bases with no gene match: 16. Germline CDR1 SGHRS, CDR2 YFSETQ. The CDR3 covers 16 residues. The CDR3, as DNA: TGCGCCAGCAGCCCTGACGCCTTAAGCGGGGTGGGGACCCAGTACTTC. Protein product: CASSPDALSGVGTQYF.

This clonotype came up a few times. The V gene is TRBV5-1, the J gene TRBJ1-2, with unresolved D. Trimming left V 3 bases short and J 6 bases short, with 12 bases between. The germline gives CDR1 SGHRS, CDR2 YFSETQ. The CDR3 is 13 residues long. CDR3 loop: CASSYEGMDGYTF. In DNA form, the CDR3 reads TGCGCCAGCAGCTACGAGGGAATGGATGGCTACACCTTC.

V usage is TRBV5-5 and J usage is TRBJ1-2, with D perhaps TRBD1 (5 bases). Between the trimmed V and J ends, which lost 2 bases and 3 bases, there was a span of 8 bases. Germline V gene lookup returns CDR1 SGHKS and CDR2 YYEKEE (reference sequence). The CDR3 is made up of 13 amino acids. In DNA, the CDR3 is TGTGCCAGCAGCTTTGGCAGGGACTATGGCTACACCTTC. It yields the protein CASSFGRDYGYTF. Based on the CDR3 plus reference TRBV5-5 and TRBJ1-2, the full variable domain is DAGVTQSPTHLIKTRGQQVTLRCSPISGHKSVSWYQQVLGQGPQFIFQYYEKEERGRGNFPDRFSARQFPNYSSELNVNALLLGDSALYLCASSFGRDYGYTFGSGTRLTVV.

This clonotype showed up just once. The chain carries TRBV7-9 and TRBJ2-7, with 9 bases lining up with TRBD1. The CDR3 spans 16 residues. Unmatched junction bases numbered 14, after V lost 6 bases and J lost 5 bases. The germline CDR1 and CDR2 sequences are SEHNR and FQNEAQ (reference sequence). In DNA, the CDR3 is TGTGCCAGCAGACCTTCCCCGGGACAGGGTGACAACGAGCAGTACTTC. It yields the protein CASRPSPGQGDNEQYF.

This clonotype turned up a few times. This sequence joins TRBV6-5 and TRBJ1-3; no reliable D call. V lost 9 bases and J 0 bases, leaving 9 bases between the germline ends. Looked up from germline, CDR1 is MNHEY and CDR2 is SVGAGI. The CDR3 covers 13 residues. The CDR3 sequence is CASRTVSGNTIYF. The CDR3 DNA reads TGTGCCAGTCGGACTGTCTCTGGAAACACCATATATTTT.

V is TRBV5-6 and J is TRBJ2-2; D uncertain. This CDR3 spans 15 amino acids. The germline V gene has CDR1 SGHDT and CDR2 YYEEEE. Trimming shortened V by 3 bases and J by 1 base, and 10 bases separated the two germline ends. The CDR3: CASSWAPVNTGELFF. CDR3 nucleotide sequence: TGTGCCAGCAGCTGGGCCCCCGTGAACACCGGGGAGCTGTTTTTT.

The J gene is TRBJ1-2, the V gene TRBV7-8; D not certain. Germline V gene lookup returns CDR1 SGHVS and CDR2 FQNEAQ. V was shortened by 1 base and J by 0 bases, with 6 bases between the two germline ends. The CDR3 sequence is 14 residues long. CDR3 loop: CASSLGSANYGYTF. CDR3 coding DNA: TGTGCCAGCAGCTTAGGGTCAGCTAACTATGGCTACACCTTC.